Shown below are 24 T cell receptor beta chains from a single sample sequenced in a study of shared clonotypes between healthy human individuals. Assay used: immunoSEQ multiplex PCR; TCRdb lists only in-frame clones, some missing. The sample has about 1 million clones; 70% to 80% are singletons. The sequenced sample was memory CD4+ T cells sorted from blood. Subset given: CD45RA-negative fraction. These receptors all come from a young man in good health.

The chain is built from TRBV25-1 and TRBJ1-1, with D uncertain. The V end lost 2 bases, the J end lost 1 base, and 11 bases lay between the germline ends. This CDR3 is built from 15 residues. In germline, CDR1 is MGHDK, CDR2 SYGVNS. CDR3 sequence reads: CASSERGRPNTEAFF. The CDR3 DNA reads as TGTGCCAGCAGTGAACGAGGGAGACCGAACACTGAAGCTTTCTTT.

CDR3: CASSQVGGTLYGYTF. CDR3 DNA sequence: TGCGCCAGCAGCCAAGTTGGGGGAACTCTCTATGGCTACACCTTC. The chain joins TRBV4-1 to TRBJ1-2, with D possibly TRBD1 on 5 matching bases. Per germline, CDR1 MGHRA and CDR2 YSYEKL. This CDR3 is 15 amino acids long. V was shortened by 1 base and J by 4 bases, with 13 bases between the two germline ends.

This rearrangement joins TRBV18 to TRBJ1-4; TRBD1 aligns across 7 bases. Germline CDR1 and CDR2: KGHSH and LQKENI. After removal of 5 bases from V and 2 bases from J, the junction contained 2 bases not matched to a gene. The CDR3 contains 14 residues. The CDR3 sequence is CASSKTGTNEKLFF. CDR3 nucleotide sequence: TGTGCCAGCTCAAAGACAGGGACTAATGAAAAACTGTTTTTT.

This chain uses TRBV2 with TRBJ1-1; tentatively, D is TRBD1 (6 bases). The CDR3 sequence is 15 residues long. With 2 bases removed from V and 5 bases from J, the gap between germline ends came to 15 bases. The germline V gene has CDR1 SNHLY and CDR2 FYNNEI. For the CDR3, the DNA is TGTGCCAGCAGTGAATCCGTGGGGGCGAAGACTGAAGCTTTCTTT. Translating gives CASSESVGAKTEAFF.

The chain couples TRBV11-2 to TRBJ2-7; TRBD2 aligns across 10 bases. The CDR3 has 17 amino acids. The V and J ends lost 5 bases and 2 bases, in that order; junction bases with no gene match: 12. Germline loops: CDR1 SGHAT, CDR2 FQNNGV. The CDR3 here is CASSPNSGGTTTYEQYF. CDR3 DNA sequence: TGTGCCAGCAGCCCCAATAGCGGGGGGACTACTACCTACGAGCAGTACTTC. The variable domain in full, with the rest retrieved from reference TRBV11-2 and TRBJ2-7, is EAGVAQSPRYKIIEKRQSVAFWCNPISGHATLYWYQQILGQGPKLLIQFQNNGVVDDSQLPKDRFSAERLKGVDSTLKIQPAKLEDSAVYLCASSPNSGGTTTYEQYFGPGTRLTVT.

This rearrangement joins TRBV6-5 to TRBJ1-3, with D possibly being TRBD1 (6 bases). CDR1 and CDR2 from the germline V gene are MNHEY and SVGAGI. V was clipped by 2 bases and J by 0 bases, with 11 bases between them. The CDR3 contains 16 residues. The CDR3 is CASSYGGGDSGNTIYF. The CDR3 nucleotides are TGTGCCAGCAGTTACGGGGGGGGCGACTCTGGAAACACCATATATTTT.

This clone was found a few times. V and J are TRBV29-1 and TRBJ2-1; D is ambiguous. Germline CDR1 SQVTM, CDR2 ANQGSEA. This CDR3 contains 13 residues. V was shortened by 5 bases and J by 3 bases, with 11 bases between the two germline ends. The CDR3 DNA reads TGCAGCGTTCCGAACCTGGGCTACAATGAGCAGTTCTTC. It specifies CSVPNLGYNEQFF.

The chain is built from TRBV18 and TRBJ1-6, with TRBD1 identical over 8 bases. The germline CDR1 and CDR2 sequences are KGHSH and LQKENI. This CDR3 comprises 14 residues. V lost 9 bases, J lost 10 bases, and 11 bases stayed unmatched. CDR3 loop: CASSATGEKSPLHF. CDR3 nucleotide sequence: TGTGCCAGTTCTGCGACAGGGGAGAAATCACCCCTCCACTTT.

The V and J genes are TRBV5-4 and TRBJ1-1; maybe TRBD1 (5 bases). CDR3 size: 14 residues. The germline V gene encodes CDR1 SGHNT and CDR2 YYREEE (reference sequence). Between the trimmed V and J ends, which lost 0 bases and 2 bases, there was a span of 8 bases. CDR3 sequence reads: CASSLADRNTEAFF. CDR3 in DNA: TGTGCCAGCAGCTTGGCAGACAGAAACACTGAAGCTTTCTTT.

The V gene is TRBV10-3, the J gene TRBJ1-2; D unresolved. V lost 6 bases to trimming and J lost 2 bases, with 10 bases between them. This CDR3 has 13 residues. Per the germline V gene, CDR1 is ENHRY and CDR2 is SYGVKD. DNA of the CDR3: TGTGCCATCAGCCGAGACGAGAACTATGGCTACACCTTC. This encodes CAISRDENYGYTF.

This chain connects TRBV6-1 to TRBJ1-1; TRBD1 aligns across 8 bases. After removal of 5 bases from V and 9 bases from J, the junction contained 11 bases not matched to a gene. The CDR3 spans 14 residues. CDR1 and CDR2 (germline): MNHNS, SASEGT. CDR3 sequence reads: CASSSTPTGGQAFF. CDR3 coding DNA: TGTGCCAGCAGTTCGACCCCTACAGGGGGGCAAGCTTTCTTT.

The sample holds many counts of this clone. The chain recombines TRBV19 with TRBJ2-2; no firm D call. V lost 7 bases and J 0 bases, leaving 6 bases between the germline ends. CDR3 length equals 13 residues. Germline CDR1 and CDR2: LNHDA and SQIVND (reference sequence). In DNA, the CDR3 is TGTGCCAGTAAGCAGTCGAACACCGGGGAGCTGTTTTTT. It encodes CASKQSNTGELFF.

CDR3 protein: CASSLGSGGTYNEQFF. The CDR3 region has the DNA TGTGCCAGCAGCCTGGGGTCTGGCGGGACTTACAATGAGCAGTTCTTC. The chain employs TRBV4-2 and TRBJ2-1; possible D gene TRBD2, 6 bases. The CDR3 runs to 16 residues. Germline loops: CDR1 LGHNA, CDR2 YNFKEQ. Trimming left V 4 bases short and J 4 bases short, with 17 bases between.

This chain uses TRBV27 with TRBJ2-3, with 7 bases fitting TRBD2. V trimming: 7 bases; J trimming: 2 bases; junction bases outside the gene matches: 12. CDR1 is MNHEY and CDR2 is SMNVEV in the germline V gene (reference sequence). The CDR3 is made up of 16 amino acids. CDR3 sequence: CASKMAGDVSTDTQYF. The CDR3 DNA is TGTGCCAGCAAGATGGCGGGAGATGTGTCCACAGATACGCAGTATTTT.

The chain joins TRBV18 to TRBJ2-2; TRBD1 might be the D (6 bases). CDR1 and CDR2 from the germline V gene are KGHSH and LQKENI. V lost 3 bases, J lost 4 bases, and 12 bases lay in between. The CDR3 has 15 residues. The CDR3 spells CASSPRTAPTGELFF. The CDR3 nucleotides are TGTGCCAGCTCACCTCGGACAGCCCCCACCGGGGAGCTGTTTTTT.

This clone was counted a few times. The chain carries TRBV5-1 and TRBJ2-1, with D possibly TRBD1 on 7 matching bases. This CDR3 is 15 amino acids long. Germline CDR1 and CDR2: SGHRS and YFSETQ. Between the trimmed V and J ends, which lost 1 base and 2 bases, there was a span of 10 bases. CDR3 protein: CASSLTGEAYNEQFF. The DNA of the CDR3 is TGCGCCAGCAGCTTGACAGGGGAGGCCTACAATGAGCAGTTCTTC. Using reference TRBV5-1 and TRBJ2-1 for the parts outside the CDR3, the full variable domain is KAGVTQTPRYLIKTRGQQVTLSCSPISGHRSVSWYQQTPGQGLQFLFEYFSETQRNKGNFPGRFSGRQFSNSRSEMNVSTLELGDSALYLCASSLTGEAYNEQFFGPGTRLTVL.

This clone has more than one count but fewer than ten. V gene TRBV6-1 combines with J gene TRBJ1-2, with D perhaps TRBD1 (6 bases). The V end lost 7 bases, the J end lost 8 bases, and 20 bases lay between the germline ends. Germline lookup yields CDR1 MNHNS and CDR2 SASEGT. The CDR3 is 14 residues long. The CDR3 nucleotides are TGTGCCAGCAATCAGGACAGATCCACGACGGGCTACACCTTC. Residues: CASNQDRSTTGYTF.

Remarks on this clone: Other DNA sequences in the sample encode the same CDR3. The J gene is TRBJ2-3, the V gene TRBV30; a possible D gene is TRBD2 (5 bases). Germline V gene data show CDR1 as GTSNPN and CDR2 as SVGIG (reference sequence). CDR3 length: 15 residues. Between the trimmed V and J ends, which lost 0 bases and 0 bases, there was a span of 10 bases. Here the CDR3 DNA reads TGTGCCTGGAGTGTAGGCGGGTCTAGCACAGATACGCAGTATTTT. Protein: CAWSVGGSSTDTQYF.

Only a few counts were recorded for this clone. The CDR3: CATYLRGQGGYTF. The CDR3 coding sequence is TGTGCCACCTACCTCAGGGGGCAGGGTGGCTACACCTTC. The chain uses TRBV10-3 and TRBJ1-2; 8 bases map to TRBD1. The V segment lost 10 bases and the J segment 7 bases; nucleotides outside the gene matches: 11. CDR3 length: 13 amino acids. Germline CDR1 is ENHRY and CDR2 is SYGVKD.

This chain links TRBV5-1 with TRBJ2-1; D is perhaps TRBD2 (5 bases). This CDR3 has 16 residues. V was trimmed by 0 bases and J by 0 bases, leaving 10 bases between them. Germline V gene lookup returns CDR1 SGHRS and CDR2 YFSETQ. CDR3 nucleotide sequence: TGCGCCAGCAGCTTGGGAGGGAAAAGCTCCTACAATGAGCAGTTCTTC. It encodes CASSLGGKSSYNEQFF.

V is TRBV27 and J is TRBJ2-2; D possibly corresponds to TRBD2 (5 bases). Trimming stripped 3 bases from V and 7 bases from J, with 12 bases between. CDR3 size: 14 residues. Looked up from germline, CDR1 is MNHEY and CDR2 is SMNVEV (reference sequence). CDR3 nucleotides: TGTGCCAGCAGTTTGTACCCGAGGGACGGGGAGCTGTTTTTT. Its protein product is CASSLYPRDGELFF.

The chain joins TRBV7-2 to TRBJ2-3; the D is unclear. This CDR3 is built from 12 residues. The germline CDR1 and CDR2 sequences are SGHTA and FQGNSA. Trimming took off 4 bases at V and 4 bases at J, with 6 bases between the two ends. CDR3 sequence (DNA): TGTGCCAGCAGCTCCTTCCCAGATACGCAGTATTTT. It encodes CASSSFPDTQYF.

This rearrangement joins TRBV19 to TRBJ2-5; TRBD2 is a possible D gene (5 bases). V was pared by 4 bases and J by 5 bases, with 11 bases between. CDR1 is LNHDA and CDR2 is SQIVND in the germline V gene (reference sequence). The length of the CDR3 is 13 residues. CDR3 loop: CASSRTLAETQYF. CDR3 sequence (DNA): TGTGCCAGTAGTAGGACTCTGGCTGAGACCCAGTACTTC.

This clone showed up many times. CDR3 residues: CASSVGTGQTDTQYF. The CDR3 DNA follows: TGTGCCAGCAGTGTCGGGACGGGGCAAACAGATACGCAGTATTTT. The chain couples TRBV2 to TRBJ2-3; D assignment may be TRBD1 or TRBD2 (5 bases each). This CDR3 has 15 amino acids. V was clipped by 4 bases and J by 3 bases, with 14 bases between them. The germline V gene encodes CDR1 SNHLY and CDR2 FYNNEI.